One and the same sample provided the 14 T cell receptor beta chains below, sequenced in a study of memory CD4+ T cells and cytomegalovirus serostatus. Generated by immunoSEQ multiplex PCR, the TCRdb table keeps only in-frame clones and is missing some. The sample includes about 52,000 clones, 60% to 85% of them seen just once. Single viable CD3+CD4+CD8-CD45RO+ cells were sorted as the memory CD4+ T cells. Material for sequencing was memory CD4+ T cells from blood. The receptors stem from an adult in good health and CMV-seropositive.

The V gene is TRBV19, the J gene TRBJ2-7; maybe TRBD1 (6 bases). The CDR3 has 14 residues. Germline CDR1 and CDR2: LNHDA and SQIVND (reference sequence). The V and J ends lost 11 bases and 0 bases respectively, with 17 bases between them. This CDR3 reads CAVARQDSSYEQYF. The CDR3 nucleotides are TGTGCCGTAGCAAGACAGGACAGCTCCTACGAGCAGTACTTC.

The rearrangement joins TRBV10-1 to TRBJ2-7; 10 bases agree with TRBD1. This CDR3 has 14 residues. Germline trimming cut 6 bases from V and 4 bases from J; bases unmatched to any gene: 6. Per germline, CDR1 WNHNN and CDR2 SYGVQD (reference sequence). For the CDR3, the DNA is TGCGCCAGCAGCCCCGGGACAGGGGTTTACGAGCAGTACTTC. Protein: CASSPGTGVYEQYF.

This clone has more than one count but fewer than ten. The rearrangement links TRBV5-6 to TRBJ1-2, with TRBD1 matching over 9 bases. The CDR3 is 14 amino acids. With V trimmed by 4 bases and J by 8 bases, 9 bases remained unmatched. Germline-derived CDR1 and CDR2 are SGHDT and YYEEEE. The CDR3 region is CASSVHGQGYGYTF. As DNA, the CDR3 is TGTGCCAGCAGCGTGCACGGACAGGGGTACGGCTACACCTTC. Full variable domain (missing parts from reference TRBV5-6 and TRBJ1-2): DAGVTQSPTHLIKTRGQQVTLRCSPKSGHDTVSWYQQALGQGPQFIFQYYEEEERQRGNFPDRFSGHQFPNYSSELNVNALLLGDSALYLCASSVHGQGYGYTFGSGTRLTVV.

The J gene is TRBJ2-5, the V gene TRBV2; 11 bases are shared with TRBD2. Germline loops: CDR1 SNHLY, CDR2 FYNNEI. The CDR3 consists of 16 residues. V dropped 3 bases and J dropped 4; count of bases not matched to a gene: 7. CDR3 DNA: TGTGCCAGCAGTGATAGCGGGGGGGCTTTAGGAGAGACCCAGTACTTC. This codes for CASSDSGGALGETQYF. Full variable domain (remainder filled in from reference TRBV2 and TRBJ2-5): EPEVTQTPSHQVTQMGQEVILRCVPISNHLYFYWYRQILGQKVEFLVSFYNNEISEKSEIFDDQFSVERPDGSNFTLKIRSTKLEDSAMYFCASSDSGGALGETQYFGPGTRLLVL.

The genes are TRBV13 and TRBJ1-6; D ambiguous. V was trimmed by 5 bases and J by 7 bases, leaving 12 bases between them. Germline CDR1 is PRHDT and CDR2 is FYEKMQ (reference sequence). The CDR3 contains 14 residues. The CDR3 is CASSATLGNSPLHF. The CDR3 DNA is TGTGCCAGCAGCGCAACCCTGGGAAATTCACCCCTCCACTTT.

This chain links TRBV10-1 with TRBJ2-2; possibly TRBD2 for D (5 bases). The V gene lost 4 bases and the J gene lost 4 bases, with 10 bases spanning the gap. Germline-derived CDR1 and CDR2 are WNHNN and SYGVQD (reference sequence). The CDR3 is 14 residues long. CDR3 nucleotide sequence: TGCGCCAGCAGTGGAAGCCGGGGCACCGGGGAGCTGTTTTTT. Protein product: CASSGSRGTGELFF.

The gene calls are TRBV30 and TRBJ2-7, with TRBD2 matching over 7 bases. The CDR3 totals 11 residues. Trimming removed 4 bases from V and 6 bases from J; junction bases left unmatched: 3. Germline lookup yields CDR1 GTSNPN and CDR2 SVGIG (reference sequence). CDR3 loop: CAWTGRGEQYF. DNA for the CDR3: TGTGCCTGGACAGGGAGGGGCGAGCAGTACTTC.

V and J are TRBV19 and TRBJ1-2, with a possible D match to TRBD1 (5 bases). Germline-derived CDR1 and CDR2 are LNHDA and SQIVND (reference sequence). V gave up 8 bases and J gave up 7 bases, with 17 bases separating them. The CDR3 spans 13 residues. In DNA, the CDR3 is TGTGCCAGTTCCGCCAGGGCCCTCGGTGGCTACACCTTC. It specifies CASSARALGGYTF.

On this clone itself: One junction end disagrees with the germline gene, perhaps due to a read error. This rearrangement joins TRBV7-7 to TRBJ2-1; maybe TRBD1 (5 bases). CDR1 SSHAT and CDR2 FNYEAQ come from the germline V gene (reference sequence). CDR3 length: 13 residues. The CDR3 region is CASSLVTGNEQFF. The DNA for the CDR3 is TGTGCTAGCAGCTTAGTCACAGGCAATGAGCAGTTCTTC.

The rearrangement joins TRBV10-1 to TRBJ2-7; 7 bases fit TRBD2. V shed 7 bases and J 7 bases; nucleotides not matched to a gene: 10. CDR3 length: 13 amino acids. CDR1 is WNHNN, CDR2 SYGVQD, per germline (reference sequence). CDR3 DNA: TGCGCCAGCAATCTTCGGGGAGCGGGGGAGCAGTACTTC. Translation gives CASNLRGAGEQYF.

This clone has only one observation. V usage is TRBV1 and J usage is TRBJ1-5; the table's D call, TRBD1, has no DNA check behind it. TRBV1 represents a pseudogene. This CDR3 contains 14 residues. CDR3 in amino acids: CTSSQGQGDQPQHF. CDR3 DNA: TGCACCAGCAGCCAAGGACAGGGGGATCAGCCCCAGCATTTT.

This chain uses TRBV27 with TRBJ1-2, with 9 nucleotides matching TRBD1. The CDR3 runs to 14 residues. V lost 3 bases to trimming and J lost 8 bases; unmatched junction nucleotides: 7. Germline CDR1 and CDR2: MNHEY and SMNVEV (reference sequence). The CDR3 nucleotides read TGTGCCAGCAGTTTGGGGGGACAGGGACTGGGCTACACCTTC. It specifies CASSLGGQGLGYTF.

This rearrangement joins TRBV19 to TRBJ1-2; D is possibly TRBD1 (5 bases). The V gene lost 4 bases and the J gene lost 7 bases, with 16 bases spanning the gap. CDR3 length: 14 residues. CDR1 and CDR2 from the germline V gene are LNHDA and SQIVND (reference sequence). The CDR3 coding sequence is TGTGCCAGTAGTAGGGGCAAACAGGCGGTTGGCTACACCTTC. It encodes CASSRGKQAVGYTF.

This chain uses TRBV4-3 with TRBJ1-4, with 9 bases that match TRBD1. J lost 0 bases, V lost 2 bases, and 16 bases had no gene match. The germline V gene encodes CDR1 LGHNA and CDR2 YSLEER. This CDR3 region has 21 residues. The CDR3: CASSQNYAGTGIVATNEKLFF. The CDR3 DNA reads as TGCGCCAGCAGCCAAAACTACGCCGGGACAGGGATAGTTGCAACTAATGAAAAACTGTTTTTT.